This TCR beta chain was captured in a study of cytomegalovirus exposure and HLA in healthy donors. As for the study in general: Earlier, some 180 million T cells were analyzed, and some 120 million unique TCR beta sequences were found among them. Tens of millions of unique TCRs from HLA-typed donors made up an early data release.

Points from the study as a whole: One later analysis reportedly identified an Asian-associated ancestry cluster that showed fewer N-insertions than the approximately 700-donor mean. Later analysis showed TCR association rates varying by HLA locus, highest for DRB1 and lowest for HLA-C.

The PCR used 60 Vbeta and 13 Jbeta primers. Some clones are missing from TCRdb's copy, which holds only in-frame ones; the method was immunoSEQ multiplex PCR. The profile shows around 99,000 clones, about 60% of them singletons. In this sample, this clone turned up a few times. Its antigen is currently unknown. The CDR3 contains 12 residues. Looked up from germline, CDR1 is SGHTA and CDR2 is FQGNSA. The germline V and J ends were trimmed by 2 bases and 7 bases, with 8 bases remaining between them. The sample comprised PBMCs. This clonotype originated in a woman aged 25-40 years in good health and CMV-seronegative. The V call is TRBV7-2, the J call TRBJ1-2, with D unresolved. For the CDR3, the DNA is TGTGCCAGCAGCTTATTCGCCAGTGGCTACACCTTC. Its translation is CASSLFASGYTF.